A single sample gave rise to the 2 T cell receptor beta chains below, sequenced in a study of T-cell memory formation after mild COVID-19. TCRdb processed the 5' RACE reads anew with MiXCR; each CDR3 protein has one entry. The sample comprises roughly 42,000 distinct CDR3 sequences, 7.3% of which are singletons, and around 1.5% rests with the top ten. The sequencing sample was made of PBMCs or a T cell subset sorted from them (not recorded which). These receptors were obtained from a young man who had mild COVID-19 (a few samples of this study predate the infection). Cell type and time point are not known.

This clonotype showed up just a few times. This chain connects TRBV4-2 to TRBJ2-3; no clear D. The CDR3 is made up of 14 amino acids. From germline, CDR1 is LGHNA and CDR2 YNFKEQ. Trimming took 7 bases from V and 0 from J, leaving 11 bases between them. The CDR3 DNA reads TGTGCCAGCAATTTCGGCCAAAGCACAGATACGCAGTATTTT. Its translation is CASNFGQSTDTQYF.

This clonotype was counted at least ten times. This sequence joins TRBV3-1 and TRBJ2-1; 9 bases agree with TRBD1. The CDR3 is made up of 14 amino acids. Germline-derived CDR1 and CDR2 are LGHDT and YNNKEL (reference sequence). Trimming cost V 4 bases and J 7 bases; bases outside gene matches: 5. The CDR3 DNA follows: TGTGCCAGCAGCCTCACCGGGACAGGGAATGAGCAGTTCTTC. Translated, it gives CASSLTGTGNEQFF.